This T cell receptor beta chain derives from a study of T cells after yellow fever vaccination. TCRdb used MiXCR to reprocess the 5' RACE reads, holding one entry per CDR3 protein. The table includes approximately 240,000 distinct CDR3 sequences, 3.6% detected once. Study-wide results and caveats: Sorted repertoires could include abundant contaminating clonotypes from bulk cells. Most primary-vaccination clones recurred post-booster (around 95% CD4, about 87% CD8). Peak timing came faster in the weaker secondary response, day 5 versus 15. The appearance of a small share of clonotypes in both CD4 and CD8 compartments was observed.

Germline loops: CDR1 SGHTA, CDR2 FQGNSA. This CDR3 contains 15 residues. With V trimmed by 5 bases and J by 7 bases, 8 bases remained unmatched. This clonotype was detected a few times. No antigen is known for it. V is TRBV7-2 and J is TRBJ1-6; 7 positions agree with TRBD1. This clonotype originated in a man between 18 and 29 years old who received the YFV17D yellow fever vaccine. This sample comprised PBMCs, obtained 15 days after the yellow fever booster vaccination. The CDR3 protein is CASSQRQGRNSPLHF. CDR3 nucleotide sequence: TGTGCCAGCAGCCAACGACAGGGTAGAAATTCACCCCTCCACTTT.